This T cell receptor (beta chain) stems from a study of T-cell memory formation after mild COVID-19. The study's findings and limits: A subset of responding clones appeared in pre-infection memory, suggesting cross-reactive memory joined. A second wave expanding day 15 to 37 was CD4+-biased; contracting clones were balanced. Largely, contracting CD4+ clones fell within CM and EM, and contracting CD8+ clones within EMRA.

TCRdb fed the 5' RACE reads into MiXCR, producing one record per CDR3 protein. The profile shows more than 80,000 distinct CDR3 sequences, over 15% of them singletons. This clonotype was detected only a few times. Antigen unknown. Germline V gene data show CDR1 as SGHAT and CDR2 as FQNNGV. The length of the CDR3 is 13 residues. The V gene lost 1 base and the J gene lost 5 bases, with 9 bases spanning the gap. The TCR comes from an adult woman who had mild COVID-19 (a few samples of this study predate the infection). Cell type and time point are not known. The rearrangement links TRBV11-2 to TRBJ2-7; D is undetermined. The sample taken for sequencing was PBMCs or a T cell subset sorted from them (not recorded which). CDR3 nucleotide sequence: TGTGCCAGCAGCTTAGTTCCCTTCAACGAGCAGTACTTC. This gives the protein CASSLVPFNEQYF. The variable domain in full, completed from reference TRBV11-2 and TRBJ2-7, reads EAGVAQSPRYKIIEKRQSVAFWCNPISGHATLYWYQQILGQGPKLLIQFQNNGVVDDSQLPKDRFSAERLKGVDSTLKIQPAKLEDSAVYLCASSLVPFNEQYFGPGTRLTVT.